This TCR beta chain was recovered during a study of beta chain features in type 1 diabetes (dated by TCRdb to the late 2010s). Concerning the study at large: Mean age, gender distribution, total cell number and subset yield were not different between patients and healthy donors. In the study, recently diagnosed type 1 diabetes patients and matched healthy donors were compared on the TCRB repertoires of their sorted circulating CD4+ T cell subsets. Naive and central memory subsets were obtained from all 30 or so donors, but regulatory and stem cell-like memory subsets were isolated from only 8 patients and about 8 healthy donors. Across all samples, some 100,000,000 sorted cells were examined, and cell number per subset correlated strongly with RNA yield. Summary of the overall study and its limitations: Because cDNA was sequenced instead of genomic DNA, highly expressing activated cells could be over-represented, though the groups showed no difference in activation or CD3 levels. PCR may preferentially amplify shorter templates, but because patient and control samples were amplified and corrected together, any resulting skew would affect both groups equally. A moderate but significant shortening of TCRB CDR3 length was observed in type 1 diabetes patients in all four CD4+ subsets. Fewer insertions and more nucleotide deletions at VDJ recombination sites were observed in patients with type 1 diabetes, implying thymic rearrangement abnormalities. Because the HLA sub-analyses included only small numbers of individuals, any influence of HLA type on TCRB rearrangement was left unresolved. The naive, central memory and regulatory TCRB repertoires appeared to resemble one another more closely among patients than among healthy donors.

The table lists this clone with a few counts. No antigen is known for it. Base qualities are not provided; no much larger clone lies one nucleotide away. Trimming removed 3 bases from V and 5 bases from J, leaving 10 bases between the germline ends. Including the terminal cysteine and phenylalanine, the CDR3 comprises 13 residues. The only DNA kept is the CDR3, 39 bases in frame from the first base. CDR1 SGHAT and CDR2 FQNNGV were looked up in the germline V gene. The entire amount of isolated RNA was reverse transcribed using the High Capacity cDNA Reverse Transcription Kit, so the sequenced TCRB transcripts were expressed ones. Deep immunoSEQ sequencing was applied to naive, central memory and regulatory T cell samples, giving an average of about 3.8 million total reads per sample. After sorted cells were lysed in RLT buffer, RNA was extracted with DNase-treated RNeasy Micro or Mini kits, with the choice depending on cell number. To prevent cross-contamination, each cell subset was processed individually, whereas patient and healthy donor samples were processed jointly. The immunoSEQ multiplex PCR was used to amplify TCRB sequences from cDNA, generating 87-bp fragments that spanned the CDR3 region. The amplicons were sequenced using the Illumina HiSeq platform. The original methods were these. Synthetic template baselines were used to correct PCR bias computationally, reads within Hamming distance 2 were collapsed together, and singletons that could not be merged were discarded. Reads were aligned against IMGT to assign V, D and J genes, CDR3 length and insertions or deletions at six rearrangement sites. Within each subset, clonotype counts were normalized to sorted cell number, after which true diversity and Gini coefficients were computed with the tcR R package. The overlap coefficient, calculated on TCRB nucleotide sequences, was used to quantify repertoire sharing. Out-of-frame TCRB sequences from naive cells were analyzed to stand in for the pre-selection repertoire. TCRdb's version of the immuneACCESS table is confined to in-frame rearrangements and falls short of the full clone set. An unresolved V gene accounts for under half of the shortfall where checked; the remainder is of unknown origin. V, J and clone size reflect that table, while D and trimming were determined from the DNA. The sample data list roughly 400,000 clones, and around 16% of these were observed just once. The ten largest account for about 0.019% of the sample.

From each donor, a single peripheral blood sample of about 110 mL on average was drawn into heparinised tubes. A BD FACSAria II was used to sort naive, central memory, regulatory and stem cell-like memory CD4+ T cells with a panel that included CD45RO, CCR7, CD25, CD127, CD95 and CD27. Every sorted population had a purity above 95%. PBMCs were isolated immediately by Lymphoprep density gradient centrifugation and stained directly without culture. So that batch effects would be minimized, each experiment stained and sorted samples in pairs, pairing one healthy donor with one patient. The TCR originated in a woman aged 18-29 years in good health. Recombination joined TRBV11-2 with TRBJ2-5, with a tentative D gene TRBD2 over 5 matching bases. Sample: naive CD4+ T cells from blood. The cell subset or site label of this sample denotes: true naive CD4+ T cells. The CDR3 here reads CASSFSLAETQYF. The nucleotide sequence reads TGTGCCAGCAGCTTTTCGCTAGCTGAGACCCAGTACTTC.